One and the same sample provided the 3 T cell receptor beta chains below, sequenced in a study of shared clonotypes between healthy human individuals (dated by TCRdb to 2020 to 2022). The library was prepared using the immunoSEQ multiplex PCR assay. TCRdb provides this immuneACCESS table in a form limited to in-frame rearrangements. Some clones are lacking; in checked studies, under half of them reflect an unresolved V gene, and why the rest are absent is not known. For this sample there are around 990,000 clones; 77% appear just once. More than 0.85% of the sample lies in the top ten. The sample consisted of memory CD4+ T cells from PBMCs. The cell subset or site label corresponds to: CD45RA-negative fraction. Source of these receptors: a man younger than 35 in good health. Some clones in this sample may be carry-over from other donors' samples.

V is TRBV28 and J is TRBJ1-1; 9 bases fit TRBD1. The junction had 8 bases not matched to a gene; V was cut back by 6 bases and J by 0 bases. Looked up from germline, CDR1 is MDHEN and CDR2 is SYDVKM. CDR3 length: 16 amino acids. The DNA for the CDR3 is TGTGCCAGCAGGACCGGGACAGGGAAATTGAACACTGAAGCTTTCTTT. Encoded protein: CASRTGTGKLNTEAFF.

The chain recombines TRBV5-6 with TRBJ2-3; TRBD1 matches 7 bases. Germline CDR1 and CDR2: SGHDT and YYEEEE. The CDR3 extends over 15 amino acids. J was trimmed by 2 bases and V by 3 bases; bases with no gene match: 6. As DNA, the CDR3 is TGTGCCAGCAGCTCGGGACAGCTAATCACAGATACGCAGTATTTT. It encodes CASSSGQLITDTQYF.

The genes are TRBV7-3 and TRBJ2-2; D is uncertain. Trimming removed 5 bases from V and 8 bases from J, with 12 bases in between. CDR3 size: 13 residues. The germline V gene encodes CDR1 SGHTA and CDR2 FQGTGA. CDR3: CASSVANGGELFF. As DNA, the CDR3 is TGTGCCAGCAGCGTTGCGAATGGTGGGGAGCTGTTTTTT.